This TCR beta chain was observed in a study of blood T cell repertoires in COVID-19. The wider study: There were acute and convalescent COVID-19 samples, and they came from the United States, Italy and Spain. The analysed material was cDNA or gDNA that came from T cells, B-cell-depleted T cells, or PBMCs.

Original processing methods: Nucleated cell counts were estimated from reference gene primer amplification. Data came from immunoSEQ multiplex PCR; TCRdb stores just in-frame clones and leaves some out. From that table come the V and J calls and clone size; the DNA was used to work out D and trimming. The sample yields 200,000 to 250,000 clones, approximately 84% seen once. This CDR3 has 17 residues. Germline lookup yields CDR1 MNHNS and CDR2 SASEGT. V lost 1 base, J lost 0 bases, and 14 bases lay in between. The clonotype originates from a man in his forties or fifties with acute or convalescent COVID-19. Sequenced: peripheral blood. The V call is TRBV6-1, the J call TRBJ2-3, with a tentative D call TRBD2 (6 bases). This CDR3 is CASSEVGGRTSTDTQYF. In DNA form, the CDR3 reads TGTGCCAGCAGTGAAGTAGGAGGGCGTACTAGCACAGATACGCAGTATTTT.